These 23 T cell receptor beta chains originate from one sample sequenced in a study of CD8 T cells in ankylosing spondylitis. Via MiXCR, TCRdb re-called the 5' RACE reads, giving one row per CDR3 protein. The table lists some 130,000 distinct CDR3 sequences, about an eighth of them singletons. Material for sequencing was blood, either unsorted or a sorted T cell fraction (not recorded which). Receptors originate from a female donor with ankylosing spondylitis or in good health (not recorded which).

This clonotype showed up many times. The chain uses TRBV7-9 and TRBJ2-1, with 7 bases lining up with TRBD1. The CDR3 loop spans 15 amino acids. With V trimmed by 5 bases and J by 2 bases, 6 bases remained unmatched. The germline V gene has CDR1 SEHNR and CDR2 FQNEAQ (reference sequence). The CDR3 region has the DNA TGTGCCAGCAGCCTCCCCGGGACAGCCTACAATGAGCAGTTCTTC. Translating gives CASSLPGTAYNEQFF.

This clonotype has ten or more counts. V usage is TRBV12-3 or TRBV12-4 and J usage is TRBJ1-6; D perhaps matches TRBD1 (5 bases). Trimming stripped 3 bases from V and 4 bases from J, with 19 bases between. The CDR3 contains 18 residues. The CDR3 nucleotides read TGTGCCAGCAGTTTCAGGGCAGGCAACGACCTTTATAATTCACCCCTCCACTTT. It encodes CASSFRAGNDLYNSPLHF.

The table lists this clonotype with many counts. This chain links TRBV10-3 with TRBJ2-3; D perhaps matches TRBD1 (6 bases). V was pared by 3 bases and J by 5 bases, with 12 bases between. Germline CDR1 and CDR2: ENHRY and SYGVKD. The CDR3 extends over 14 amino acids. The CDR3: CAISDAGARDTQYF. CDR3 bases: TGTGCCATCAGTGATGCAGGGGCGCGAGATACGCAGTATTTT.

The chain employs TRBV12-3 or TRBV12-4 and TRBJ2-4; D not resolved. V lost 5 bases to trimming and J lost 0 bases, with 11 bases between them. This CDR3 is built from 15 residues. As DNA, the CDR3 is TGTGCCAGCAGTGCTTCGACTTCAGCCAAAAACATTCAGTACTTC. Amino acids: CASSASTSAKNIQYF.

In its sample, this clonotype was seen many times. V usage is TRBV7-9 and J usage is TRBJ1-6; TRBD1 is a possible D gene (5 bases). The ends were cut back, 2 bases at V and 7 bases at J, with 12 bases in the middle. The CDR3 is 15 amino acids. Germline lookup yields CDR1 SEHNR and CDR2 FQNEAQ (reference sequence). This chain's CDR3 is CASSLPGLENSPLHF. The CDR3 DNA reads as TGTGCCAGCAGCTTACCGGGACTGGAGAATTCACCCCTCCACTTT.

V usage is TRBV7-8 and J usage is TRBJ1-2; 10 nucleotides agree with TRBD1. The J segment lost 8 bases and the V segment lost 3 bases, leaving 15 bases of the junction unmatched. CDR3 length: 17 amino acids. Germline V CDR1 and CDR2: SGHVS, FQNEAQ. The DNA of the CDR3 is TGTGCCAGCAGCTTGGCCCCTCACCGGGGACAGGGGTTGGGCTACACCTTC. It codes for CASSLAPHRGQGLGYTF. Variable domain in full (rest from reference TRBV7-8 and TRBJ1-2): GAGVSQSPRYKVAKRGQDVALRCDPISGHVSLFWYQQALGQGPEFLTYFQNEAQLDKSGLPSDRFFAERPEGSVSTLKIQRTQQEDSAVYLCASSLAPHRGQGLGYTFGSGTRLTVV.

At least ten counts were recorded for this clonotype. V and J are TRBV6-1 and TRBJ1-1, with D perhaps TRBD1 (5 bases). The length of the CDR3 is 17 residues. Germline V gives CDR1 MNHNS, CDR2 SASEGT. V was shortened by 7 bases and J by 4 bases, with 25 bases between the two germline ends. CDR3 DNA: TGTGCCAGCACTCCTAAGAAGGAGGGGATGAGGATCACTGAAGCTTTCTTT. Its protein is CASTPKKEGMRITEAFF.

The genes are TRBV7-9 and TRBJ2-7; D not resolved. The CDR3 sequence is 14 residues long. V lost 6 bases and J lost 2, with 14 bases in between. Germline assignment: CDR1 SEHNR and CDR2 FQNEAQ (reference sequence). For the CDR3, the DNA is TGTGCCAGCAGTCTCCAGGCCGGCCCCTACGAGCAGTACTTC. Encoded protein: CASSLQAGPYEQYF.

This clonotype has ten or more counts. The chain couples TRBV5-5 to TRBJ1-3, with D possibly matching TRBD1 (6 bases). Germline values: CDR1 SGHKS, CDR2 YYEKEE (reference sequence). V lost 0 bases and J 2 bases, leaving 15 bases between the germline ends. The CDR3 has 17 residues. The CDR3 nucleotides are TGTGCCAGCAGCTTGGCCGGAGGGGCAGGGGCTGGAAACACCATATATTTT. Its translation: CASSLAGGAGAGNTIYF.

This clonotype has at least ten counts. V and J are TRBV7-9 and TRBJ2-1; 10 nucleotides line up with TRBD2. This CDR3 contains 14 residues. V shed 2 bases and J 5 bases; nucleotides not matched to a gene: 0. Germline V lookup: CDR1 SEHNR, CDR2 FQNEAQ (reference sequence). CDR3 coding DNA: TGTGCCAGCAGCTTAACTAGCGGGAACAATGAGCAGTTCTTC. It specifies CASSLTSGNNEQFF.

This clonotype was seen repeatedly, ten times or more. This rearrangement joins TRBV20-1 to TRBJ2-7; the match to TRBD1 covers 9 bases. V shed 6 bases and J 0 bases; nucleotides not matched to a gene: 9. The CDR3 loop spans 15 amino acids. The germline CDR1 and CDR2 sequences are DFQATT and SNEGSKA (reference sequence). CDR3: CSAPRTGANSYEQYF. The CDR3 nucleotides read TGCAGTGCACCTCGGACAGGGGCTAACTCCTACGAGCAGTACTTC.

This clonotype has a count of ten or more. The chain joins TRBV18 to TRBJ1-1, with 7 bases fitting TRBD1. The CDR3 contains 14 residues. The V gene end was trimmed by 3 bases and the J gene end by 3 bases; junction bases not matched to a gene: 4. In germline, CDR1 is KGHSH, CDR2 LQKENI. CDR3 protein: CASSPRQGDTEAFF. CDR3 nucleotide sequence: TGTGCCAGCTCACCCCGACAGGGCGACACTGAAGCTTTCTTT.

This clonotype has at least ten counts. The chain links TRBV27 to TRBJ1-1; D is possibly TRBD1 (6 bases). Germline-derived CDR1 and CDR2 are MNHEY and SMNVEV (reference sequence). The CDR3 consists of 13 residues. Trimming shortened V by 6 bases and J by 5 bases, and 13 bases separated the two germline ends. CDR3 amino acids: CASSQGQGTEAFF. The DNA of the CDR3 is TGTGCCAGCAGCCAGGGGCAGGGAACTGAAGCTTTCTTT.

This clonotype was seen repeatedly, ten times or more. This chain links TRBV11-2 with TRBJ2-1; D possibly uses TRBD1 or TRBD2 (5 bases each). Trimming shortened V by 5 bases and J by 5 bases, and 13 bases separated the two germline ends. The CDR3 is made up of 14 amino acids. The germline gives CDR1 SGHAT, CDR2 FQNNGV. The CDR3 sequence is CASSRWGSNNEQFF. CDR3 coding DNA: TGTGCCAGCAGCAGGTGGGGGTCTAACAATGAGCAGTTCTTC.

This clonotype was recorded at least ten times. The rearrangement links TRBV5-1 to TRBJ2-7; 7 bases agree with TRBD2. Germline V gene data show CDR1 as SGHRS and CDR2 as YFSETQ. The CDR3 loop spans 17 amino acids. V shed 3 bases, J shed 2 bases, and the junction held 14 bases outside the gene matches. CDR3 nucleotide sequence: TGCGCCAGCAGCTCCGGGAGGAGCTTGAACGTCGCCTACGAGCAGTACTTC. Translation: CASSSGRSLNVAYEQYF.

Ten or more counts support this clonotype. The rearrangement uses TRBV20-1 and TRBJ2-3; 11 nucleotides agree with TRBD2. V shed 2 bases, J shed 2 bases, and the junction held 3 bases outside the gene matches. The CDR3 length is 15 residues. Germline V CDR1 and CDR2: DFQATT, SNEGSKA (reference sequence). The CDR3 spells CSARTGLADTDTQYF. The DNA for the CDR3 is TGCAGTGCTAGAACGGGACTAGCGGACACAGATACGCAGTATTTT.

This clonotype was seen a handful of times. The chain is built from TRBV7-2 and TRBJ1-2, with TRBD1 identical over 9 bases. CDR3 size: 13 residues. CDR1 and CDR2 (germline): SGHTA, FQGNSA. Unmatched junction bases numbered 0, after V lost 1 base and J lost 6 bases. The CDR3: CASSLGTGDGYTF. CDR3 nucleotide sequence: TGTGCCAGCAGCTTAGGGACAGGGGATGGCTACACCTTC.

This clonotype was counted at least ten times. The chain combines TRBV18 with TRBJ2-1; 10 bases are shared with TRBD1. V gave up 6 bases and J gave up 9 bases; unmatched junction bases: 5. The CDR3 extends over 13 amino acids. Germline V gene lookup returns CDR1 KGHSH and CDR2 LQKENI. The CDR3, as DNA: TGTGCCAGCTCTGGGACAGGGGACGGTGAGCAGTTCTTC. It translates to CASSGTGDGEQFF.

This clonotype was picked up one time. V usage is TRBV5-6 and J usage is TRBJ1-5, with 10 bases that match TRBD1. Germline V gives CDR1 SGHDT, CDR2 YYEEEE. V shed 1 base, J shed 5 bases, and the junction held 3 bases outside the gene matches. This CDR3 contains 15 residues. CDR3 coding DNA: TGTGCCAGCAGCTTGAAAGGGACAGGGGATCAGCCCCAGCATTTT. Translated, it gives CASSLKGTGDQPQHF.

Points on this clonotype: It is unclear where the CDR3 begins or ends on the DNA, so no DNA is shown, and the CDR3 is as TCRdb lists it. This chain connects TRBV28 to TRBJ2-7; the D call in the table, TRBD2, was not verified against the DNA. CDR1 is MDHEN and CDR2 is SYDVKM in the germline V gene. The CDR3 contains 16 residues when both ends are counted. CDR3 sequence reads: CASSTSGGRTPHEQYF.

At least ten counts were recorded for this clonotype. The rearrangement links TRBV5-5 to TRBJ2-1; TRBD2 matches 11 bases. The V gene end was trimmed by 4 bases and the J gene end by 4 bases; junction bases not matched to a gene: 1. The germline V gene encodes CDR1 SGHKS and CDR2 YYEKEE (reference sequence). The CDR3 runs to 14 residues. In DNA form, the CDR3 reads TGTGCCAGCAGCGGGACTAGCGGATACAATGAGCAGTTCTTC. The encoded protein is CASSGTSGYNEQFF.

This clonotype was seen at least ten times. V and J are TRBV7-3 and TRBJ2-2; D is undetermined. This CDR3 region has 13 residues. Trimming took 5 bases from V and 6 from J, leaving 10 bases between them. In germline, CDR1 is SGHTA, CDR2 FQGTGA. The CDR3 nucleotides are TGTGCCAGCAGCCCCCCGGCGTCCGGGGAGCTGTTTTTT. Its protein product is CASSPPASGELFF.

With regard to this clonotype: A read error is possible here, since a much larger clone lies one base away. V is TRBV11-2 and J is TRBJ2-3; possible D gene TRBD1, 5 bases. This CDR3 is built from 16 residues. Germline V gene data show CDR1 as SGHAT and CDR2 as FQNNGV. CDR3: CASSPEPESGTGTQYF. The CDR3 DNA follows: TGTGCCAGCAGCCCCGAACCGGAGTCGGGCACAGGTACGCAGTATTTT. Based on the CDR3 plus reference TRBV11-2 and TRBJ2-3, the full variable domain is EAGVAQSPRYKIIEKRQSVAFWCNPISGHATLYWYQQILGQGPKLLIQFQNNGVVDDSQLPKDRFSAERLKGVDSTLKIQPAKLEDSAVYLCASSPEPESGTGTQYFGPGTRLTVL.